This T cell receptor (beta chain) derives from a study of radiotherapy plus CTLA-4 blockade in lung cancer. Background on the study: Among patients, over 15% showed objective responses, and 31% had disease control.

Assay used: immunoSEQ multiplex PCR; TCRdb lists only in-frame clones, some missing. Among about 59,000 clones listed, 72% were seen once. Patients had chemo-refractory metastatic non-small-cell lung cancer and received focal radiation plus CTLA-4 blockade that used ipilimumab. CDR3 size: 14 residues. Trimming stripped 3 bases from V and 1 base from J, with 10 bases between. Germline CDR1 reads SGHRS; CDR2 reads YFSETQ. Sequencing used peripheral blood, obtained from a patient treated with radiotherapy plus ipilimumab. The sequence was obtained from a human donor with non-small cell lung cancer whose response to radiotherapy plus ipilimumab could not be evaluated. The rearrangement uses TRBV5-1 and TRBJ1-1; D is perhaps TRBD1 (6 bases). The CDR3 DNA sequence: TGCGCCAGCAGCTCCGAACAGGGGAACACTGAAGCTTTCTTT. The encoded protein is CASSSEQGNTEAFF.